This T cell receptor (beta chain) is from a study of T-cell memory formation after mild COVID-19. CDR1 is DFQATT and CDR2 is SNEGSKA in the germline V gene (reference sequence). This CDR3 spans 10 amino acids. V lost 3 bases to trimming and J lost 5 bases, with 1 base between them. TCRdb re-analysed the 5' RACE reads in MiXCR, keeping a single row per CDR3 protein. The table lists a few hundred thousand distinct CDR3 sequences, roughly 20% of them singletons. This clonotype was found a few times. Its antigen is not known. Regarding the study as a whole: Cross-reactive memory apparently joined, as some responding clones appeared in pre-infection memory.

The receptor's source is an adult woman who had mild COVID-19 (a few samples of this study predate the infection). Cell type and time point are not known. This rearrangement joins TRBV20-1 to TRBJ1-4; D is uncertain. The sample was PBMCs or a T cell subset sorted from them (not recorded which). DNA for the CDR3: TGCAGTGCTAGCAATGAAAAACTGTTTTTT. Translation gives CSASNEKLFF.